The 9 T cell receptor beta chains below all came from one sample that was sequenced in a study of blood T cell repertoires in COVID-19. Produced via immunoSEQ multiplex PCR; TCRdb's table is partial and in-frame only. Of about 350,000 clones in the sample, approximately 90% were seen once. Sequencing used peripheral blood. These receptors were taken from a woman aged 55-75 years with COVID-19, enrolled during active disease.

This chain joins TRBV7-8 and TRBJ1-3; no reliable D call. Per the germline V gene, CDR1 is SGHVS and CDR2 is FQNEAQ. The CDR3 runs 15 residues. Trimming took 1 base from V and 8 from J, leaving 15 bases between them. This CDR3 reads CASSLGAGLGYTIYF. The CDR3, as DNA: TGTGCCAGCAGCTTAGGGGCGGGATTGGGATACACCATATATTTT.

This chain connects TRBV7-9 to TRBJ1-2, with 7 bases fitting TRBD1. V was clipped by 1 base and J by 4 bases; unmatched bases: 12. Per the germline V gene, CDR1 is SEHNR and CDR2 is FQNEAQ (reference sequence). The CDR3 length is 17 residues. The CDR3 is CASSLDGGRGNTYGYTF. The CDR3, as DNA: TGTGCCAGCAGCTTAGATGGCGGCAGGGGGAATACCTATGGCTACACCTTC. The whole variable domain, remainder taken from reference TRBV7-9 and TRBJ1-2, is DTGVSQNPRHKITKRGQNVTFRCDPISEHNRLYWYRQTLGQGPEFLTYFQNEAQLEKSRLLSDRFSAERPKGSFSTLEIQRTEQGDSAMYLCASSLDGGRGNTYGYTFGSGTRLTVV.

V is TRBV7-9 and J is TRBJ1-2, with 7 bases lining up with TRBD1. This CDR3 is 15 amino acids long. The ends lost 5 bases at V and 4 bases at J; junction bases unmatched: 10. Per germline, CDR1 SEHNR and CDR2 FQNEAQ (reference sequence). CDR3 in DNA: TGTGCCAGCAGCGTGGAGGGGGCCCGTATCTATGGCTACACCTTC. It codes for CASSVEGARIYGYTF.

Only one count was recorded for this clone. The V and J genes are TRBV6-1 and TRBJ1-6; no definite D call. In germline, CDR1 is MNHNS, CDR2 SASEGT. The V end was cut by 3 bases, the J end by 6 bases, with 12 bases between. The length of the CDR3 is 15 residues. DNA of the CDR3: TGTGCCAGCAGTGACAGGCTCGCCGGTAATTCACCCCTCCACTTT. Translating gives CASSDRLAGNSPLHF.

The chain joins TRBV18 to TRBJ1-1; no clear D gene. Between the trimmed V and J ends, which lost 4 bases and 3 bases, there was a span of 12 bases. This CDR3 has 14 residues. Germline CDR1 is KGHSH and CDR2 is LQKENI. CDR3 sequence (DNA): TGTGCCAGCTCACTGACTGATCGATACACTGAAGCTTTCTTT. It encodes CASSLTDRYTEAFF.

This chain uses TRBV6-6 with TRBJ1-6, with 9 positions matching TRBD1. The V gene end was trimmed by 7 bases and the J gene end by 9 bases; junction bases not matched to a gene: 7. Germline assignment: CDR1 MNHNY and CDR2 SVGAGI (reference sequence). The length of the CDR3 is 14 residues. CDR3 bases: TGTGCCAGCATCCCGGGACAGGGAGGTTCACCCCTCCACTTT. Amino acid sequence: CASIPGQGGSPLHF.

The chain is built from TRBV19 and TRBJ1-1; 7 bases are shared with TRBD1. Germline V gene lookup returns CDR1 LNHDA and CDR2 SQIVND (reference sequence). The CDR3 spans 16 residues. Germline trimming cut 5 bases from V and 1 base from J; bases unmatched to any gene: 10. The CDR3 DNA reads TGTGCCAGTAGTGTAACTCCGGGACAGCGGAACACTGAAGCTTTCTTT. This translates into CASSVTPGQRNTEAFF.

This sequence joins TRBV9 and TRBJ2-5; TRBD1 aligns across 7 bases. J was trimmed by 5 bases and V by 0 bases; bases with no gene match: 7. This CDR3 contains 15 residues. CDR1 is SGDLS, CDR2 YYNGEE, per germline. The CDR3 spells CASSVVGQISETQYF. The CDR3 coding sequence is TGTGCCAGCAGCGTAGTGGGACAGATTAGCGAGACCCAGTACTTC.

The sample holds one count of this clone. The V call is TRBV18, the J call TRBJ1-5; TRBD1 aligns across 8 bases. The V gene end was trimmed by 3 bases and the J gene end by 4 bases; junction bases not matched to a gene: 14. CDR1 KGHSH and CDR2 LQKENI come from the germline V gene. This CDR3 has 18 amino acids. This CDR3 reads CASSPIGQGPRRNQPQHF. CDR3 nucleotide sequence: TGTGCCAGCTCACCCATCGGACAGGGACCACGCCGGAATCAGCCCCAGCATTTT.